This is a list of T cell receptor beta chains from one sample in a study of cytomegalovirus exposure and HLA in healthy donors. The data were produced by immunoSEQ multiplex PCR, yet TCRdb's version contains in-frame clones alone and is incomplete. The sample lists 35,000 to 45,000 clones, around 50% seen once, with about an eighth in the top ten. Sequenced: PBMCs. These receptor sequences come from a human donor in good health. Both conserved end residues are part of each CDR3. D genes are given only for firm matches. Clone sizes are given selectively: once, few, many, or a class where the clone is expanded.

-	-	TRBJ1-2	TRBV7-6	TGTGCCAGCAGCGAAGGGGACATCTCTAACTATGGCTACACCTTC	CASSEGDISNYGYTF
-	-	TRBJ2-5	TRBV6-5	TGTGCCAGCAGGGCCTACCGACAGAAACAAGAGACCCAGTACTTC	CASRAYRQKQETQYF
TRBD1	-	TRBJ1-1	TRBV10-3	TGTGCCATCAGTGAGGGACAGGAAATGAACACTGAAGCTTTCTTT	CAISEGQEMNTEAFF
TRBD2	few	TRBJ2-3	TRBV11-2	TGTGCCAGCAGCGCCCGCCCGGGACTAGCGGTAACAGATACGCAGTATTTT	CASSARPGLAVTDTQYF
-	-	TRBJ1-2	TRBV18	TGTGCCAGCTCACGAGACACAAACTATGGCTACACCTTC	CASSRDTNYGYTF
-	-	TRBJ2-1	TRBV5-1	TGCGCCAGCACATTGTCGGGACTCCCCCTTTTCAATGAGCAGTTCTTC	CASTLSGLPLFNEQFF
TRBD2	-	TRBJ2-7	TRBV6-5	TGTGCCAGCAGTTACTCGAGCGGGAGGAGCTCCTACGAGCAGTACTTC	CASSYSSGRSSYEQYF
-	-	TRBJ2-2	TRBV15	TGTGCCACCAGCAGAGCGGGCACCGGGGAGCTGTTTTTT	CATSRAGTGELFF
TRBD1	-	TRBJ2-5	TRBV18	TGTGCCAGCTCACCACCGGGACAGGGAGGAGAGACCCAGTACTTC	CASSPPGQGGETQYF
TRBD1	few	TRBJ1-2	TRBV9	TGTGCCAGCAGCGCGTTAGGACTGACAGGGTGGGAAGGCTACACCTTC	CASSALGLTGWEGYTF
-	-	TRBJ2-3	TRBV21-1	TGTGCCAGCAGCAAGGAGCGCGGAGGAGACACCACAGATACGCAGTATTTT	CASSKERGGDTTDTQYF
TRBD2	-	TRBJ2-7	TRBV11-3	TGTGCCAGCAGCCCCGCAGCGGGACCTGGCTACGAGCAGTACTTC	CASSPAAGPGYEQYF
-	-	TRBJ2-5	TRBV6-6	TGTGCCAGCAGTTTGACAATGGAAGAGACCCAGTACTTC	CASSLTMEETQYF
-	-	TRBJ1-1	TRBV18	TGTGCCAGCTCACAAGGTACAGTTGGAGGGAACACTGAAGCTTTCTTT	CASSQGTVGGNTEAFF
TRBD1	-	TRBJ1-1	TRBV4-3	TGCGCCAGCAGCCAAGAATCGCTACAGGGGAGGAGTGCTTTCTTT	CASSQESLQGRSAFF
TRBD2	-	TRBJ2-1	TRBV19	TGTGCCAGTAGTAGACCGGGGACTAGCGGCCACAATGAGCAGTTCTTC	CASSRPGTSGHNEQFF
TRBD2	large	TRBJ2-1	TRBV6-4	TGTGCCAGCAGTGGACTAGCGGGAGCCAACAATGAGCAGTTCTTC	CASSGLAGANNEQFF
-	-	TRBJ2-4	TRBV7-3	TGTGCCAGCAGCTCAACGAGCACAGGTGTTCAGTACTTC	CASSSTSTGVQYF
-	few	TRBJ1-5	TRBV10-3	TGTGCCATCAGGCCGGACAGTACAAGCAATCAGCCCCAGCATTTT	CAIRPDSTSNQPQHF
-	few	TRBJ2-3	TRBV5-1	TGCGCCAGCAGCTTGCCCACCTTGGCAGCCAGGGAAACCGGGACTGCGGCGTATTTT	CASSLPTLAARETGTAAYF
TRBD1	-	TRBJ2-4	TRBV5-4	TGTGCCAGCAGCACTCGGACAGGCCTTTTAGCCAAAAACATTCAGTACTTC	CASSTRTGLLAKNIQYF
-	-	TRBJ1-4	TRBV29-1	TGCAGCGTTGGGGAGGGGCCTAATGAAAAACTGTTTTTT	CSVGEGPNEKLFF
TRBD2	-	TRBJ2-1	TRBV19	TGTGCCAGTAGTATAGGGGGTAGCGGGAGCTCCTACAATGAGCAGTTCTTC	CASSIGGSGSSYNEQFF
TRBD2	once	TRBJ2-1	TRBV11-1	TGTGCCAGCAGCTTATTTAGCGGGAGGGCAGTGAATGAGCAGTTCTTC	CASSLFSGRAVNEQFF
TRBD1	-	TRBJ1-1	TRBV7-2	TGTGCCAGCAGCTTAGCAGTACCAGGGGGCACTGAAGCTTTCTTT	CASSLAVPGGTEAFF
TRBD2	few	TRBJ2-7	TRBV30	TGTGCCTGGAGTGTTAGCGGGACTCCCTACGAGCAGTACTTC	CAWSVSGTPYEQYF
TRBD2	-	TRBJ2-1	TRBV7-2	TGTGCCAGCACCGGAACGACTAGCGCAACGTACAATGAGCAGTTCTTC	CASTGTTSATYNEQFF
-	-	TRBJ1-2	TRBV19	TGTGCCAGTACCCCCCAGGGCTCTTATGGCTACACCTTC	CASTPQGSYGYTF
TRBD1	-	TRBJ2-7	TRBV11-2	TGTGCCAGCAGCTTAAACGGGGCAGGGGGCTACGAGCAGTACTTC	CASSLNGAGGYEQYF
-	few	TRBJ1-2	TRBV6-5	TGTGCCAGCAGTTACGCGCAGGGATTAGTTGGCTACACCTTC	CASSYAQGLVGYTF
-	-	TRBJ1-5	TRBV7-2	TGTGCCAGCAGCGTACAGCTTGATAGCAATCAGCCCCAGCATTTT	CASSVQLDSNQPQHF
-	-	TRBJ2-1	TRBV4-1	TGCGCCAGCAGCCACCCCGACGGAGGGGACCGCGGGCAGTTCTTC	CASSHPDGGDRGQFF
-	-	TRBJ1-2	TRBV7-2	TGTGCCAGCAGCCCCGAATCCAGTCCTAACTATGGCTACACCTTC	CASSPESSPNYGYTF
TRBD1	-	TRBJ1-4	TRBV5-1	TGCGCCAGCAGCTCCACAGGGGATTTCGGTGAAAAACTGTTTTTT	CASSSTGDFGEKLFF
-	few	TRBJ2-1	TRBV27	TGTGCCAGCAGTTTATCGTCAGGGTCCAATGAGCAGTTCTTC	CASSLSSGSNEQFF
-	-	TRBJ1-4	TRBV30	TGTGCCTGGAACCCGGCAACTAATGAAAAACTGTTTTTT	CAWNPATNEKLFF
TRBD1	-	TRBJ2-4	TRBV6-5	TGTGCCAGCAGTGAACAGGGGAGCAGCATTCAGTACTTC	CASSEQGSSIQYF
TRBD1	few	TRBJ2-2	TRBV4-3	TGCGCCAGCAGACGGACAGGGACCGGGGAGCTGTTTTTT	CASRRTGTGELFF
-	-	TRBJ2-3	TRBV2	TGTGCCAGCAGCGCGGGACTGGGTTCAGATACGCAGTATTTT	CASSAGLGSDTQYF
TRBD1	-	TRBJ1-1	TRBV4-1	TGCGCCAGCAGCCAAGGGCCACAGGGGGGGAACACTGAAGCTTTCTTT	CASSQGPQGGNTEAFF
-	medium-sized	TRBJ2-7	TRBV27	TGTGCCAGCGGCCCCGACAGCGAGCAGTACTTC	CASGPDSEQYF
TRBD2	-	TRBJ2-5	TRBV11-2	TGTGCCAGCAGCTTCCCGGGGGGGGAGACCCAGTACTTC	CASSFPGGETQYF
-	-	TRBJ2-3	TRBV7-9	TGTGCCAGCAGCGAAGCGGGCCCGCCCCATTTT	CASSEAGPPHF
-	-	TRBJ1-2	TRBV10-3	TGTGCCATCAGTGGCTACATTACAGAGGGCTACACCTTC	CAISGYITEGYTF
TRBD2	-	TRBJ2-7	TRBV6-6	TGTGCCAGCTCGGATAGCGGGATCTCCTACGAGCAGTACTTC	CASSDSGISYEQYF
-	few	TRBJ2-4	TRBV30	TGTGCCTGGCGACTTGGGACACCTCCCCTAGCCAAAAACATTCAGTACTTC	CAWRLGTPPLAKNIQYF
-	few	TRBJ1-2	TRBV28	TGTGCCAGCAGTTTATACCCCCGAGGGGGTAACTATGGCTACACCTTC	CASSLYPRGGNYGYTF
TRBD1	-	TRBJ1-3	TRBV5-1	TGCGCCAGCAGCCGCACCACAGGGGGAATCTCTGGAAACACCATATATTTT	CASSRTTGGISGNTIYF
-	few	TRBJ1-1	TRBV19	TGTGCCAGTAGCGACCGACACCCTGAAGCTTTCTTT	CASSDRHPEAFF
-	-	TRBJ2-2	TRBV7-6	TGTGCCAGCAAACCGGGAGCAAGTACCGGGGAGCTGTTTTTT	CASKPGASTGELFF
TRBD1	-	TRBJ2-5	TRBV6-6	TGTGCCAGCAGTCGAAACGCCGACAGGGGAGAGACCCAGTACTTC	CASSRNADRGETQYF
TRBD2	-	TRBJ2-7	TRBV18	TGTGCCAGCTCACCACGGGTCAGACTAGCGGGTTACTACGAGCAGTACTTC	CASSPRVRLAGYYEQYF
-	few	TRBJ2-3	TRBV5-1	TGCGCCAGCAGCGCGGCTAGCACAGATACGCAGTATTTT	CASSAASTDTQYF